This is a list of T cell receptor beta chains from one sample in a study of cytomegalovirus exposure and HLA in healthy donors. Measured with immunoSEQ multiplex PCR; TCRdb has only the in-frame clones, and not every one. The table shows around 150,000 clones, with around 80% occurring only once. Sequenced sample: PBMCs. The receptor set was obtained from a young man in good health and CMV-seropositive. The CDR3 runs from the conserved cysteine through the conserved F or W. A D gene is named only where the DNA matches it firmly. Clone size, where shown, is once, few, many, or a class for clones that have expanded.

d_gene: -; abundance: -; v_gene: TRBV6-5; j_gene: TRBJ2-1; CDR3aa: CASSSSRAGEQFF; CDR3nt: TGTGCCAGCAGTTCTAGCCGGGCCGGGGAGCAGTTCTTC
d_gene: TRBD1; abundance: -; v_gene: TRBV5-1; j_gene: TRBJ2-7; CDR3aa: CASSLQGAGYEQYF; CDR3nt: TGCGCCAGCAGCTTGCAGGGGGCGGGGTACGAGCAGTACTTC
d_gene: TRBD1; abundance: -; v_gene: TRBV19; j_gene: TRBJ1-4; CDR3aa: CASRSTGANEKLFF; CDR3nt: TGTGCCAGTAGGTCGACAGGGGCTAATGAAAAACTGTTTTTT
d_gene: TRBD1; abundance: many; v_gene: TRBV4-3; j_gene: TRBJ1-1; CDR3aa: CASSPKQGSEAFF; CDR3nt: TGCGCCAGCAGCCCAAAACAGGGGAGTGAAGCTTTCTTT
d_gene: -; abundance: -; v_gene: TRBV10-3; j_gene: TRBJ1-2; CDR3aa: CAISESKGQGGYTF; CDR3nt: TGTGCCATCAGTGAGTCAAAGGGGCAGGGCGGCTACACCTTC
d_gene: -; abundance: -; v_gene: TRBV2; j_gene: TRBJ1-1; CDR3aa: CASYGRVEAFF; CDR3nt: TGTGCCAGCTACGGGAGAGTAGAAGCTTTCTTT
d_gene: -; abundance: few; v_gene: TRBV7-2; j_gene: TRBJ1-2; CDR3aa: CASSLAYGRANYGYTF; CDR3nt: TGTGCCAGCAGCTTAGCGTACGGCAGGGCTAACTATGGCTACACCTTC
d_gene: TRBD2; abundance: -; v_gene: TRBV4-2; j_gene: TRBJ2-7; CDR3aa: CASSPGGSVYEQYF; CDR3nt: TGTGCCAGCAGCCCCGGGGGGTCCGTGTACGAGCAGTACTTC
d_gene: TRBD1; abundance: -; v_gene: TRBV7-2; j_gene: TRBJ2-3; CDR3aa: CASSLYRGDFTDTQYF; CDR3nt: TGTGCCAGCAGCTTATACAGGGGGGATTTCACAGATACGCAGTATTTT
d_gene: TRBD1; abundance: few; v_gene: TRBV18; j_gene: TRBJ1-6; CDR3aa: CASSPRQGDSPLHF; CDR3nt: TGTGCCAGCTCACCAAGACAGGGGGACTCACCCCTCCACTTT
d_gene: -; abundance: -; v_gene: TRBV6-1; j_gene: TRBJ2-2; CDR3aa: CASSEQRGRNTGELFF; CDR3nt: TGTGCCAGCAGTGAACAAAGGGGCCGAAACACCGGGGAGCTGTTTTTT
d_gene: -; abundance: -; v_gene: TRBV18; j_gene: TRBJ1-2; CDR3aa: CASSEGQIYGYTF; CDR3nt: TGTGCCAGCTCTGAAGGACAGATTTATGGCTACACCTTC
d_gene: -; abundance: -; v_gene: TRBV7-2; j_gene: TRBJ2-2; CDR3aa: CASSLLDTGELFF; CDR3nt: TGTGCCAGCAGCCTTCTAGACACCGGGGAGCTGTTTTTT
d_gene: TRBD1; abundance: once; v_gene: TRBV5-1; j_gene: TRBJ1-3; CDR3aa: CASSLSGTASGNTIYF; CDR3nt: TGCGCCAGCAGCTTGTCCGGGACAGCCTCTGGAAACACCATATATTTT
d_gene: -; abundance: once; v_gene: TRBV9; j_gene: TRBJ2-2; CDR3aa: CASSPRLLRGTGELFF; CDR3nt: TGTGCCAGCAGCCCGAGACTCCTTCGGGGGACCGGGGAGCTGTTTTTT
d_gene: TRBD2; abundance: -; v_gene: TRBV7-2; j_gene: TRBJ2-4; CDR3aa: CASSLVGLADSRNIQYF; CDR3nt: TGTGCCAGCAGCTTAGTCGGACTAGCGGATTCTAGGAACATTCAGTACTTC
d_gene: TRBD2; abundance: -; v_gene: TRBV9; j_gene: TRBJ2-1; CDR3aa: CASSVVAGGTYNEQFF; CDR3nt: TGTGCCAGCAGCGTGGTAGCGGGGGGCACCTACAATGAGCAGTTCTTC
d_gene: -; abundance: -; v_gene: TRBV4-3; j_gene: TRBJ1-1; CDR3aa: CASSQVRRDTEAFF; CDR3nt: TGCGCCAGCAGCCAAGTACGCAGGGACACTGAAGCTTTCTTT
d_gene: -; abundance: -; v_gene: TRBV5-1; j_gene: TRBJ2-5; CDR3aa: CASSMGYSQETQYF; CDR3nt: TGCGCCAGCAGTATGGGTTACAGTCAAGAGACCCAGTACTTC
d_gene: -; abundance: -; v_gene: TRBV6-1; j_gene: TRBJ1-4; CDR3aa: CASSQQGFGEKLFF; CDR3nt: TGTGCCAGCAGCCAACAGGGCTTCGGTGAAAAACTGTTTTTT
d_gene: -; abundance: few; v_gene: TRBV6-5; j_gene: TRBJ1-2; CDR3aa: CASAVSGAYGYTF; CDR3nt: TGTGCCAGCGCTGTGTCAGGGGCCTATGGCTACACCTTC
d_gene: TRBD1; abundance: -; v_gene: TRBV5-6; j_gene: TRBJ1-2; CDR3aa: CASSTGTARANYGYTF; CDR3nt: TGTGCCAGCAGCACCGGGACAGCCCGAGCTAACTATGGCTACACCTTC
d_gene: TRBD2; abundance: -; v_gene: TRBV5-1; j_gene: TRBJ2-1; CDR3aa: CASSPGLADGHSYNEQFF; CDR3nt: TGCGCCAGCAGCCCGGGACTAGCGGATGGGCACTCCTACAATGAGCAGTTCTTC
d_gene: -; abundance: -; v_gene: TRBV2; j_gene: TRBJ2-2; CDR3aa: CASSIEQITGELFF; CDR3nt: TGTGCCAGCAGTATCGAACAGATCACCGGGGAGCTGTTTTTT
d_gene: -; abundance: -; v_gene: TRBV11-3; j_gene: TRBJ2-1; CDR3aa: CASSFRHRSSYNEQFF; CDR3nt: TGTGCCAGCAGCTTCAGGCACAGGAGCTCCTACAATGAGCAGTTCTTC
d_gene: -; abundance: -; v_gene: TRBV7-2; j_gene: TRBJ2-7; CDR3aa: CASSRGPEYYEQYF; CDR3nt: TGTGCCAGCAGCCGCGGGCCCGAATACTACGAGCAGTACTTC
d_gene: -; abundance: -; v_gene: TRBV2; j_gene: TRBJ2-5; CDR3aa: CASSEYSSGETQYF; CDR3nt: TGTGCCAGCAGTGAATATTCATCGGGGGAGACCCAGTACTTC
d_gene: -; abundance: -; v_gene: TRBV30; j_gene: TRBJ1-3; CDR3aa: CAWSVWGSGNTIYF; CDR3nt: TGTGCCTGGAGTGTGTGGGGCTCAGGAAACACCATATATTTT
d_gene: TRBD2; abundance: -; v_gene: TRBV19; j_gene: TRBJ2-5; CDR3aa: CASAPGTSGSKETQYF; CDR3nt: TGTGCCAGTGCCCCCGGGACTAGCGGGAGCAAGGAGACCCAGTACTTC
d_gene: -; abundance: once; v_gene: TRBV11-3; j_gene: TRBJ2-3; CDR3aa: CATQGGEPGDTQYF; CDR3nt: TGTGCCACTCAAGGCGGAGAACCGGGAGATACGCAGTATTTT
d_gene: -; abundance: -; v_gene: TRBV20-1; j_gene: TRBJ1-2; CDR3aa: CSASRGNGYTF; CDR3nt: TGCAGTGCTAGCAGGGGTAATGGCTACACCTTC
d_gene: TRBD2; abundance: -; v_gene: TRBV19; j_gene: TRBJ2-3; CDR3aa: CASSTRLATDTQYF; CDR3nt: TGTGCCAGTAGTACGAGACTAGCGACAGATACGCAGTATTTT
d_gene: TRBD1; abundance: -; v_gene: TRBV6-6; j_gene: TRBJ1-2; CDR3aa: CASSSRDRATYGYTF; CDR3nt: TGTGCCAGCAGTAGCCGGGACAGGGCCACCTATGGCTACACCTTC
d_gene: -; abundance: few; v_gene: TRBV4-2; j_gene: TRBJ2-7; CDR3aa: CASSWGVGIWEQYF; CDR3nt: TGTGCCAGCAGCTGGGGCGTCGGCATTTGGGAGCAGTACTTC
d_gene: -; abundance: -; v_gene: TRBV7-6; j_gene: TRBJ2-5; CDR3aa: CASSEGSLIETQYF; CDR3nt: TGTGCCAGCTCCGAGGGTAGTTTAATCGAGACCCAGTACTTC
d_gene: TRBD2; abundance: -; v_gene: TRBV6-1; j_gene: TRBJ2-1; CDR3aa: CASTSGSRSYNEQFF; CDR3nt: TGTGCCAGCACTAGCGGGAGCAGGTCCTACAATGAGCAGTTCTTC
d_gene: -; abundance: -; v_gene: TRBV5-5; j_gene: TRBJ2-1; CDR3aa: CASSLVTSEQFF; CDR3nt: TGTGCCAGCAGCTTGGTAACTTCTGAGCAGTTCTTC
d_gene: -; abundance: many; v_gene: TRBV10-3; j_gene: TRBJ1-5; CDR3aa: CAISESAGIDQPQHF; CDR3nt: TGTGCCATCAGTGAGTCAGCAGGTATCGATCAGCCCCAGCATTTT
d_gene: -; abundance: -; v_gene: TRBV25-1; j_gene: TRBJ1-2; CDR3aa: CASSAPGPSNYGYTF; CDR3nt: TGTGCCAGCAGTGCGCCAGGGCCGAGTAACTATGGCTACACCTTC
d_gene: -; abundance: -; v_gene: TRBV4-1; j_gene: TRBJ2-2; CDR3aa: CASSQAANTGRELFF; CDR3nt: TGCGCCAGCAGCCAAGCGGCCAATACAGGGAGGGAGCTGTTTTTT
d_gene: -; abundance: few; v_gene: TRBV2; j_gene: TRBJ2-7; CDR3aa: CASKTGVNYYEQYF; CDR3nt: TGTGCCAGCAAGACCGGGGTAAACTACTACGAGCAGTACTTC
d_gene: TRBD1; abundance: -; v_gene: TRBV5-6; j_gene: TRBJ1-4; CDR3aa: CASSLLQGPANEKLFF; CDR3nt: TGTGCCAGCAGCTTATTACAGGGGCCCGCTAATGAAAAACTGTTTTTT
d_gene: -; abundance: -; v_gene: TRBV5-1; j_gene: TRBJ2-5; CDR3aa: CASSLEGRGRGETQYF; CDR3nt: TGCGCCAGCAGCTTGGAAGGTCGGGGCAGGGGAGAGACCCAGTACTTC
d_gene: -; abundance: many; v_gene: TRBV19; j_gene: TRBJ1-1; CDR3aa: CASRLLPMNTEAFF; CDR3nt: TGTGCCAGTAGGCTTCTACCTATGAACACTGAAGCTTTCTTT
d_gene: TRBD2; abundance: -; v_gene: TRBV9; j_gene: TRBJ2-3; CDR3aa: CASTRGGSSTDTQYF; CDR3nt: TGTGCCAGCACCCGGGGGGGTTCCAGCACAGATACGCAGTATTTT
d_gene: TRBD1; abundance: -; v_gene: TRBV19; j_gene: TRBJ1-1; CDR3aa: CASSITGVMTEAFF; CDR3nt: TGTGCCAGTAGTATAACAGGGGTGATGACTGAAGCTTTCTTT
d_gene: -; abundance: -; v_gene: TRBV30; j_gene: TRBJ2-1; CDR3aa: CAWSVGDNLEQFF; CDR3nt: TGTGCCTGGAGTGTAGGGGACAATCTCGAGCAGTTCTTC
d_gene: TRBD1; abundance: -; v_gene: TRBV7-2; j_gene: TRBJ2-1; CDR3aa: CASSFRQGGNNEQFF; CDR3nt: TGTGCCAGCAGCTTTAGACAGGGTGGAAACAATGAGCAGTTCTTC
d_gene: TRBD1; abundance: -; v_gene: TRBV5-5; j_gene: TRBJ1-5; CDR3aa: CASSHFLRDRRDQPQHF; CDR3nt: TGTGCCAGCAGCCATTTTCTCCGGGACAGGAGGGATCAGCCCCAGCATTTT
d_gene: -; abundance: -; v_gene: TRBV19; j_gene: TRBJ1-5; CDR3aa: CASSVSGDNQPQHF; CDR3nt: TGTGCCAGTAGCGTTTCAGGGGACAATCAGCCCCAGCATTTT
d_gene: TRBD1; abundance: once; v_gene: TRBV9; j_gene: TRBJ1-2; CDR3aa: CASSQTGGLYGYTF; CDR3nt: TGTGCCAGCAGCCAAACAGGGGGCCTCTATGGCTACACCTTC
d_gene: -; abundance: -; v_gene: TRBV30; j_gene: TRBJ1-1; CDR3aa: CALRALGRGDTEAFF; CDR3nt: TGTGCCCTCCGGGCGTTAGGGAGAGGAGACACTGAAGCTTTCTTT
d_gene: TRBD2; abundance: -; v_gene: TRBV5-4; j_gene: TRBJ2-5; CDR3aa: CASSASPGTSGRVETQYF; CDR3nt: TGTGCCAGCAGCGCTTCCCCCGGGACTAGCGGGAGGGTGGAGACCCAGTACTTC
d_gene: -; abundance: -; v_gene: TRBV30; j_gene: TRBJ1-2; CDR3aa: CAWSVDREANYGYTF; CDR3nt: TGTGCCTGGAGTGTTGACAGAGAAGCTAACTATGGCTACACCTTC
d_gene: -; abundance: -; v_gene: TRBV4-3; j_gene: TRBJ2-3; CDR3aa: CASSQDQRGTDTQYF; CDR3nt: TGCGCCAGCAGCCAAGATCAGCGGGGCACAGATACGCAGTATTTT
d_gene: TRBD2; abundance: -; v_gene: TRBV13; j_gene: TRBJ2-3; CDR3aa: CASSPQEAGGDTQYF; CDR3nt: TGTGCCAGCAGCCCCCAGGAGGCGGGAGGAGATACGCAGTATTTT
d_gene: TRBD2; abundance: -; v_gene: TRBV7-3; j_gene: TRBJ2-7; CDR3aa: CASSLAVASGEQYF; CDR3nt: TGTGCCAGCAGCTTAGCCGTGGCTAGCGGCGAGCAGTACTTC
d_gene: TRBD1; abundance: once; v_gene: TRBV11-1; j_gene: TRBJ1-1; CDR3aa: CASAVWTGREAFF; CDR3nt: TGTGCCAGCGCCGTTTGGACAGGGCGTGAAGCTTTCTTT
d_gene: TRBD2; abundance: -; v_gene: TRBV18; j_gene: TRBJ2-1; CDR3aa: CASSPGGKDEQFF; CDR3nt: TGTGCCAGCTCACCGGGGGGGAAGGATGAGCAGTTCTTC
d_gene: -; abundance: -; v_gene: TRBV30; j_gene: TRBJ2-1; CDR3aa: CAWSPSYNEQFF; CDR3nt: TGTGCCTGGTCTCCCTCCTACAATGAGCAGTTCTTC